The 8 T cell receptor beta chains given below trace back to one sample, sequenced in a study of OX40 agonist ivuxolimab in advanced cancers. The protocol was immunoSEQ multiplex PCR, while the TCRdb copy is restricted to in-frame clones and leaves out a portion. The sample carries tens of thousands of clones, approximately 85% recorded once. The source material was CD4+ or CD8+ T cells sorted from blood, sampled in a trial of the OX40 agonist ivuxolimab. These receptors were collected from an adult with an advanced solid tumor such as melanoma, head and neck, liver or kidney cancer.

The CDR3 region is CASSRSYEQYF. Here the CDR3 DNA reads TGTGCCAGCAGTAGAAGCTACGAGCAGTACTTC. The J gene is TRBJ2-7, the V gene TRBV6-1; D is undetermined. The CDR3 runs 11 residues. V was cut by 5 bases and J by 3 bases, with 5 bases left in between. Germline CDR1 MNHNS, CDR2 SASEGT.

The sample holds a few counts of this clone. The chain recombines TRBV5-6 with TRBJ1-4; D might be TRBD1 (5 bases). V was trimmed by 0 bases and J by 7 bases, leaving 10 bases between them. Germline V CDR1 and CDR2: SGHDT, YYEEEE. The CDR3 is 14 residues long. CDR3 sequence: CASSLGGVGEKLFF. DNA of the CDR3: TGTGCCAGCAGCTTGGGGGGCGTGGGTGAAAAACTGTTTTTT.

CDR3 DNA sequence: TGTGCCAGCAGTTCCAACCTGGACAGGGGGGGGACGCATGGCTACACCTTC. Protein sequence: CASSSNLDRGGTHGYTF. V is TRBV27 and J is TRBJ1-2; 10 nucleotides line up with TRBD1. The CDR3 sequence is 17 residues long. Germline V lookup: CDR1 MNHEY, CDR2 SMNVEV (reference sequence). Trimming removed 4 bases from V and 6 bases from J; junction bases left unmatched: 14.

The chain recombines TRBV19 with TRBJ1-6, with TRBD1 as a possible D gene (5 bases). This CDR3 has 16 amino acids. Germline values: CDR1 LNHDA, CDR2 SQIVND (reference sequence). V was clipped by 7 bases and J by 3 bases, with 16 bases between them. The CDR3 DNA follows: TGTGCCAGTAATCAGGGTCGGATATACTATAATTCACCCCTCCACTTT. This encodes CASNQGRIYYNSPLHF.

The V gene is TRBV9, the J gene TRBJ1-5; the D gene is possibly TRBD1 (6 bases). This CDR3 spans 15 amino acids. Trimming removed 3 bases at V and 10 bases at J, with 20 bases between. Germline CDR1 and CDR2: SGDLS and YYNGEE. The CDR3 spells CASSAVGGGDSPQHF. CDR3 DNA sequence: TGTGCCAGCAGCGCCGTAGGGGGGGGTGATTCACCCCAGCATTTT.

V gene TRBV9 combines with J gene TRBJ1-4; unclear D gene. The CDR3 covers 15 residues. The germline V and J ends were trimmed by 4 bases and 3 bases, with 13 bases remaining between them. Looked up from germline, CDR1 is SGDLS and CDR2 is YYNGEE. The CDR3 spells CASSNSGESNEKLFF. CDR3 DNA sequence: TGTGCCAGCAGCAACTCGGGAGAGTCTAATGAAAAACTGTTTTTT.

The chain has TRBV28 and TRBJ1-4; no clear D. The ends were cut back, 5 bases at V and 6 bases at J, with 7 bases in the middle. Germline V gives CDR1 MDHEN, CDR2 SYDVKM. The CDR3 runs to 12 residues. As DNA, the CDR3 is TGTGCCAGCAGTCTAGGTTATGAAAAACTGTTTTTT. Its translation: CASSLGYEKLFF.

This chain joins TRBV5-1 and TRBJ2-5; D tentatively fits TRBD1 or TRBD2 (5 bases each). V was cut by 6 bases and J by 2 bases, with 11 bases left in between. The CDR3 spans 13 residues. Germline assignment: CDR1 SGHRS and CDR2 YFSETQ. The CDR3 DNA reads TGCGCCAGCAAGAGGGGCCGGCAAGAGACCCAGTACTTC. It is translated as CASKRGRQETQYF.